This T cell receptor (beta chain) was found in a study of OX40 agonist ivuxolimab in advanced cancers. Study at large: Cohort: around 79% men, mean age about 60, aged about 23 to 80. Two cutaneous melanoma patients and one hepatocellular carcinoma patient, three in all, had partial responses.

In this sample, this clone is medium-sized. Blood draws occurred at baseline, cycle 4 day 1, and cycle 7 day 1. Sequencing used immunoSEQ multiplex PCR; TCRdb keeps in-frame clones, though not all of them. The table records about 35,000 clones, roughly 80% of them present only once. This CDR3 has 17 residues. V was pared by 0 bases and J by 2 bases, with 11 bases between. Germline V CDR1 and CDR2: SGHVS, FNYEAQ. The specimen was CD4+ or CD8+ T cells sorted from blood, collected in a trial of the OX40 agonist ivuxolimab. The receptor's source is an adult with an advanced solid tumor such as melanoma, head and neck, liver or kidney cancer. The chain is built from TRBV7-6 and TRBJ2-6, with D uncertain. CDR3 amino acids: CASSLATAVTGANVLTF. The CDR3 DNA reads TGTGCCAGCAGCTTAGCAACGGCTGTGACTGGGGCCAACGTCCTGACTTTC.